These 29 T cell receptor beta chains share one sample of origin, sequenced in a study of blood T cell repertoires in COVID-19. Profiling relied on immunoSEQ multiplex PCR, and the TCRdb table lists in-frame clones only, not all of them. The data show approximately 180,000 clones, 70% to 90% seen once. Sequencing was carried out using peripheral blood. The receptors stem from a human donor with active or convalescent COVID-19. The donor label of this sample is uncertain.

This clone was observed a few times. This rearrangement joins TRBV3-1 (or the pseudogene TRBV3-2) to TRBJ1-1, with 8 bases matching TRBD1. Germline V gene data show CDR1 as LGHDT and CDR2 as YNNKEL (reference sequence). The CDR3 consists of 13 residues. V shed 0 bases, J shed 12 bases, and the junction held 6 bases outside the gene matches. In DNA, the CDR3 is TGTGCCAGCAGCCAAGATCCAGGGGGCAACACTTTCTTT. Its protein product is CASSQDPGGNTFF.

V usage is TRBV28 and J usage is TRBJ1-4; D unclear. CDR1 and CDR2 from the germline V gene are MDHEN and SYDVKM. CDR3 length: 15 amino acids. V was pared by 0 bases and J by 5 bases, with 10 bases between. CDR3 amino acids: CASSLWAVGNEKLFF. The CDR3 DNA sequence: TGTGCCAGCAGTTTATGGGCGGTCGGGAATGAAAAACTGTTTTTT.

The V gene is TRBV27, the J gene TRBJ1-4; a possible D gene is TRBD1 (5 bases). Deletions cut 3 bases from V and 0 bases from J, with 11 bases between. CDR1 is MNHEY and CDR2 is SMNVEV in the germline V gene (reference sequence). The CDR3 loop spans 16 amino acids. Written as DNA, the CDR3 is TGTGCCAGCAGTTTTGACAGCTATGCAACTAATGAAAAACTGTTTTTT. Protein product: CASSFDSYATNEKLFF. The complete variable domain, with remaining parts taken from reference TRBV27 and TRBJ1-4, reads EAQVTQNPRYLITVTGKKLTVTCSQNMNHEYMSWYRQDPGLGLRQIYYSMNVEVTDKGDVPEGYKVSRKEKRNFPLILESPSPNQTSLYFCASSFDSYATNEKLFFGSGTQLSVL.

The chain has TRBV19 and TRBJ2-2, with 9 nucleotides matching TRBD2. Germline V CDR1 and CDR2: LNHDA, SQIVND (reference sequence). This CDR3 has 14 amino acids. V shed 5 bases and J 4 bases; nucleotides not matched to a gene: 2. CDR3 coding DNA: TGTGCCAGTAGTTTTAGCGGGGGCACCGGGGAGCTGTTTTTT. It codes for CASSFSGGTGELFF.

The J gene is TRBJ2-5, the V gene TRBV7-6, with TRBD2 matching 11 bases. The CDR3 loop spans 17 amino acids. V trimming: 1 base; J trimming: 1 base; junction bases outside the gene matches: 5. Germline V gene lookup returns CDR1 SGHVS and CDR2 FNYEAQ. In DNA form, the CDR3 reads TGTGCCAGCAGCTTAGTGCCTAGCGGGGGGTCCCAAGAGACCCAGTACTTC. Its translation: CASSLVPSGGSQETQYF.

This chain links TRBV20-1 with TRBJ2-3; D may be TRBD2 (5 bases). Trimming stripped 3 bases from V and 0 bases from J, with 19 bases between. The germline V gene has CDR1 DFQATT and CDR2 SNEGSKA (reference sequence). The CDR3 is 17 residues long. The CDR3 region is CSASFAGAPSSTDTQYF. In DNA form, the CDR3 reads TGCAGTGCTAGTTTCGCGGGTGCCCCTTCTAGCACAGATACGCAGTATTTT.

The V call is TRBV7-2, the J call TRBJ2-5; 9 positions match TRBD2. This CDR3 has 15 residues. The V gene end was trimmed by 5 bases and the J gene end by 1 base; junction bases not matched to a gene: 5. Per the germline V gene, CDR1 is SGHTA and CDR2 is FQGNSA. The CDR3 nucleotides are TGTGCCAGCAGCCAGGTAGCGGGGGCCCAAGAGACCCAGTACTTC. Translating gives CASSQVAGAQETQYF.

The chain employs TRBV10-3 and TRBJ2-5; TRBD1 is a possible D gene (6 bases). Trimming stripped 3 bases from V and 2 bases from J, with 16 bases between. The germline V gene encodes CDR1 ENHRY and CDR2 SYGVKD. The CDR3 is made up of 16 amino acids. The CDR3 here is CAISEGVTGRQETQYF. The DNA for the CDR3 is TGTGCCATCAGTGAAGGAGTCACAGGGCGGCAAGAGACCCAGTACTTC.

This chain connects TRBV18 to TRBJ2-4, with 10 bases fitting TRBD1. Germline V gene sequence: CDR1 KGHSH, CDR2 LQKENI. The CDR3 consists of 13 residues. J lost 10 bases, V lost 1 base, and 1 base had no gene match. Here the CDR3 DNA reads TGTGCCAGCTCACCACGGGACAGGGGTATTCAGTACTTC. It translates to CASSPRDRGIQYF.

For the CDR3, the DNA is TGTGCCACCAGTGATTTGTGGCAGGAATATGGCTACACCTTC. Its translation is CATSDLWQEYGYTF. The rearrangement links TRBV24-1 to TRBJ1-2; D gene unclear. The CDR3 totals 14 residues. V was cut by 0 bases and J by 5 bases, with 9 bases left in between. CDR1 and CDR2 from the germline V gene are KGHDR and SFDVKD.

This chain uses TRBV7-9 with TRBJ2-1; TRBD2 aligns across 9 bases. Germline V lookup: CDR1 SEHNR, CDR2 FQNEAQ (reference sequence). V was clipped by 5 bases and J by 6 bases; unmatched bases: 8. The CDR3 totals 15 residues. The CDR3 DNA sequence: TGTGCCAGCAGCGCCAGCGGGGGGACCGCCAATGAGCAGTTCTTC. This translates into CASSASGGTANEQFF.

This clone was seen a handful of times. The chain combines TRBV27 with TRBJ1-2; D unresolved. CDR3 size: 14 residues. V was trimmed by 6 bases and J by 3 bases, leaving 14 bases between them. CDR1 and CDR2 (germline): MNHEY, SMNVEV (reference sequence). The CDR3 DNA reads TGTGCCAGCAGCTATCTCGGGAGCGACTATGGCTACACCTTC. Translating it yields CASSYLGSDYGYTF.

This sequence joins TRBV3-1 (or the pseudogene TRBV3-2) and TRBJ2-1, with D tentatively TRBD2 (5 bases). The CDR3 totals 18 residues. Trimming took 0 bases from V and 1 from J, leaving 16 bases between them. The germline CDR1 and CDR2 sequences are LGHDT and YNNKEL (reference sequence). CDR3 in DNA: TGTGCCAGCAGCCAAGATCATGTGGCGGGTTTATCCTACAATGAGCAGTTCTTC. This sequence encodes CASSQDHVAGLSYNEQFF.

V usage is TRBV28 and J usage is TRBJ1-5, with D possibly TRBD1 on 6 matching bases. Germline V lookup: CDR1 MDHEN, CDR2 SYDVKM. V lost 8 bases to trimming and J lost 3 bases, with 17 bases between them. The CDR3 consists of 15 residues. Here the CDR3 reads CASSLRGGPNQPQHF. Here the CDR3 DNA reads TGTGCCAGCTCCCTCCGGGGGGGCCCCAATCAGCCCCAGCATTTT.

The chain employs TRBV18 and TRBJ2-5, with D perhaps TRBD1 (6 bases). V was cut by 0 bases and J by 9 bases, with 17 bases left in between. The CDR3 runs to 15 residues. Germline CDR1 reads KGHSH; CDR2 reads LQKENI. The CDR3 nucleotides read TGTGCCAGCTCACCACCGGGACACCTTCGTGAGGCCCAGTACTTC. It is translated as CASSPPGHLREAQYF.

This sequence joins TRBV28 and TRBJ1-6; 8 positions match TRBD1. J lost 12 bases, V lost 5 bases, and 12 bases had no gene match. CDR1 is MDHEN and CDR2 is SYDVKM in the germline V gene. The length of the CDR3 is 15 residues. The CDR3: CASSTYTGGIRPLHF. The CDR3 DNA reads TGTGCCAGCAGTACCTACACAGGGGGGATCAGACCCCTCCACTTT.

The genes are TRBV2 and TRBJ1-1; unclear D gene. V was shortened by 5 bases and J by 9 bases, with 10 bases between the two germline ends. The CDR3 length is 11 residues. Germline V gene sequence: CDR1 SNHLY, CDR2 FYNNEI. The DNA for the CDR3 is TGTGCCAGCAGTACATCTTTTCAAGCTTTCTTT. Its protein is CASSTSFQAFF.

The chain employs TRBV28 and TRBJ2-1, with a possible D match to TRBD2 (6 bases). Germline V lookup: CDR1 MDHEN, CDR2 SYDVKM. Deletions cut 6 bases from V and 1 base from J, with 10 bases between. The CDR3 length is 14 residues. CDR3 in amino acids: CASSLGLSYNEQFF. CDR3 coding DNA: TGTGCCAGCAGCTTGGGACTTTCCTACAATGAGCAGTTCTTC.

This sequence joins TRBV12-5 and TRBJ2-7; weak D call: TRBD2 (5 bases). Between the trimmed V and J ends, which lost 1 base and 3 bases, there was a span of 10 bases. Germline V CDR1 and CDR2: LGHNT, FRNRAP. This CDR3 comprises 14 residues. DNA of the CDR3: TGTGCTAGTGGTTTGGGACTTGAGGGCTACGAGCAGTACTTC. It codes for CASGLGLEGYEQYF.

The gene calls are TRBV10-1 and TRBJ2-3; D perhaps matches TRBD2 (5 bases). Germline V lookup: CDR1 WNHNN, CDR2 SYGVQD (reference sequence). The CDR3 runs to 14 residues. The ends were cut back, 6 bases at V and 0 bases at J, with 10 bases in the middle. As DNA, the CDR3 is TGCGCCAGCAGCTTTAGAGGGAGCACAGATACGCAGTATTTT. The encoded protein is CASSFRGSTDTQYF.

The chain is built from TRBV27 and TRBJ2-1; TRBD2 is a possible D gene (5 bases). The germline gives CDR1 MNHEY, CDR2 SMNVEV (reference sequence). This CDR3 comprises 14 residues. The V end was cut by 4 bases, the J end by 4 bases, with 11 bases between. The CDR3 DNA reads TGTGCCAGCAGTTGGCGCGGGCGTTACAATGAGCAGTTCTTC. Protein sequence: CASSWRGRYNEQFF.

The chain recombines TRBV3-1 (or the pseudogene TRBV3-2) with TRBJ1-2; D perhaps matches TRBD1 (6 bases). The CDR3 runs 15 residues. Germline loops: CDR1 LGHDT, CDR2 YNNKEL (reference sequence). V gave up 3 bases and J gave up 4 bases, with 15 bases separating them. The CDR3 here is CASSHTGRATYGYTF. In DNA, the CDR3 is TGTGCCAGCAGCCATACAGGGAGGGCCACCTATGGCTACACCTTC.

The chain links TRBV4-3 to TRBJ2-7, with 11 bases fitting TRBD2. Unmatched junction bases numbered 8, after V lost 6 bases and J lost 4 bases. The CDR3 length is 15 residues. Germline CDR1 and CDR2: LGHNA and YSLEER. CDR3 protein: CASSSALAGGYEQYF. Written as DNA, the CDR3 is TGCGCCAGCAGTTCGGCCCTAGCGGGGGGATACGAGCAGTACTTC.

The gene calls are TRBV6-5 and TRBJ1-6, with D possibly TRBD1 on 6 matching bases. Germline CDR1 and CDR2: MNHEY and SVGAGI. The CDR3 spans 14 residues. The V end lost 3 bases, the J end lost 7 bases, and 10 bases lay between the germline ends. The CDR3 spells CASSYGQRNSPLHF. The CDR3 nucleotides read TGTGCCAGCAGTTATGGACAGCGGAATTCACCCCTCCACTTT.

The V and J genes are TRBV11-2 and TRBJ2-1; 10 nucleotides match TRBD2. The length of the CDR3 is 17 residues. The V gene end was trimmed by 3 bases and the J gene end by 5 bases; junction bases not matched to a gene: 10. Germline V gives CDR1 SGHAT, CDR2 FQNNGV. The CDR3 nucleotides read TGTGCCAGCAGCTTCTCTAGCGGGAGTCCTAAGGACAATGAGCAGTTCTTC. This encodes CASSFSSGSPKDNEQFF.

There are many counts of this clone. The CDR3 DNA is TGTGCCAGCAGCGGGACAGGGTTTTTCAATCAGCCCCAGCATTTT. This gives the protein CASSGTGFFNQPQHF. The rearrangement uses TRBV2 and TRBJ1-5, with TRBD1 matching over 9 bases. V gave up 6 bases and J gave up 3 bases; unmatched junction bases: 6. The CDR3 contains 15 residues. Germline lookup yields CDR1 SNHLY and CDR2 FYNNEI.

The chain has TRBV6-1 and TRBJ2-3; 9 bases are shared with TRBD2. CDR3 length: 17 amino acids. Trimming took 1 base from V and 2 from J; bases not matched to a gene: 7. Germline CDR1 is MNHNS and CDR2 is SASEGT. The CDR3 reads CASSEGGTSRHTDTQYF. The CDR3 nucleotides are TGTGCCAGCAGTGAAGGGGGGACTAGCCGACACACAGATACGCAGTATTTT.

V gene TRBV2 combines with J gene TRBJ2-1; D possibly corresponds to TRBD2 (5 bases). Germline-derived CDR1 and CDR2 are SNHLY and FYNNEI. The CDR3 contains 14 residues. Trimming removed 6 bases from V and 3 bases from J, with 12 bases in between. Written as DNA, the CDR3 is TGTGCCAGCAGGGACTTCTGGGGCTACAATGAGCAGTTCTTC. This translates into CASRDFWGYNEQFF.

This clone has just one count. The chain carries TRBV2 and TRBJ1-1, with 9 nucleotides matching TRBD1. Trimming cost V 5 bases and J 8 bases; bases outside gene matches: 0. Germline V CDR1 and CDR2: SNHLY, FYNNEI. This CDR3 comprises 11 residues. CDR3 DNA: TGTGCCAGCAGTACAGGGGGCGAAGCTTTCTTT. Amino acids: CASSTGGEAFF. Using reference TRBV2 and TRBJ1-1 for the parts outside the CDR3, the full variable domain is EPEVTQTPSHQVTQMGQEVILRCVPISNHLYFYWYRQILGQKVEFLVSFYNNEISEKSEIFDDQFSVERPDGSNFTLKIRSTKLEDSAMYFCASSTGGEAFFGQGTRLTVV.